This TCR beta chain derives from a study of long-term antiretroviral therapy in people with HIV. Study-level information: Earliest sampling preceded the 2015 immediate-ART recommendation by about a decade.

They ran version v3.0 of the immunoSEQ assay at survey level. Profiling relied on immunoSEQ multiplex PCR, and the TCRdb table lists in-frame clones only, not all of them. Here the sample spans about 31,000 clones, 80% to 90% being singletons. Study-wide results and limits: Patients on ART gained diversity, which nonetheless stayed below transplant donor controls. CDR3 lengths in HIV samples spanned a narrower range than controls. Clonotypes expanded prior to ART showed repertoire dominance at all sampled time points.

In germline, CDR1 is SGHRS, CDR2 YFSETQ. V lost 0 bases, J lost 3 bases, and 12 bases lay in between. The CDR3 has 15 residues. Concerning this clone itself: Its antigen is unidentified.

Specimen: unsorted PBMCs, collected 0.8 years before starting antiretroviral therapy. V gene TRBV5-1 combines with J gene TRBJ1-1; D gene uncertain. The sequence derives from a man between 18 and 35 years old with HIV. The CDR3 bases are TGCGCCAGCAGCTTGGATTTGAGACAAGACACTGAAGCTTTCTTT. Protein product: CASSLDLRQDTEAFF. The whole variable domain, remainder taken from reference TRBV5-1 and TRBJ1-1, is KAGVTQTPRYLIKTRGQQVTLSCSPISGHRSVSWYQQTPGQGLQFLFEYFSETQRNKGNFPGRFSGRQFSNSRSEMNVSTLELGDSALYLCASSLDLRQDTEAFFGQGTRLTVV.